Given below is one T cell receptor beta chain in context. This sample stems from a study of OX40 agonist ivuxolimab in advanced cancers. Patients with autoimmune history or systemic immunosuppression were excluded. TCRdb's copy holds only in-frame clones and misses some; the assay was immunoSEQ multiplex PCR. This sample carries about 17,000 clones, around three quarters of them seen once, and the ten largest clones take about 26%. With 0 bases removed from V and 2 bases from J, the gap between germline ends came to 8 bases. This CDR3 has 14 amino acids. Germline CDR1 and CDR2: SGHRS and YFSETQ. The rearrangement joins TRBV5-1 to TRBJ1-2; D is unclear. Sequences were derived from CD4+ or CD8+ T cells sorted from blood, sampled in a trial of the OX40 agonist ivuxolimab. The clonotype originates from an adult with an advanced solid tumor such as melanoma, head and neck, liver or kidney cancer. The CDR3 region has the DNA TGCGCCAGCAGCTTGGCCGACGGCAACTATGGCTACACCTTC. It encodes CASSLADGNYGYTF. Complete variable domain (other parts from reference TRBV5-1 and TRBJ1-2): KAGVTQTPRYLIKTRGQQVTLSCSPISGHRSVSWYQQTPGQGLQFLFEYFSETQRNKGNFPGRFSGRQFSNSRSEMNVSTLELGDSALYLCASSLADGNYGYTFGSGTRLTVV.